This T cell receptor (beta chain) was sequenced for a study of shared clonotypes between healthy human individuals (TCRdb year 2020). Turning to the overall study: A few men and two women, aged 18 to 49 years, made up the cohort. For each donor, CD4 naive and CD4 memory were each run on three plates, CD8 naive on two plates, and CD8 memory on one plate. The study deeply sequenced blood TCR repertoires of five healthy adults to estimate repertoire size and the extent of clonotype sharing between individuals. To increase sequencing depth and limit assay-specific biases, TCR repertoire library preparation and sequencing were carried out by different laboratories using diverse techniques. Between about 0.94 and 10 billion PBMCs per donor were obtained by leukapheresis.

TCR CDR3 regions were amplified from genomic DNA by multiplex PCR using the deep immunoSEQ assay. Extracted genomic DNA from each cell subset was distributed evenly across all wells of several immunoSEQ 96-well plates, and each plate was treated as a replicate. For sorted subsets, each replicate PCR was loaded with roughly 0.2 ug genomic DNA, equivalent to about 33,000 T cell genomes. Purified libraries were measured with a Qubit 3.0 fluorometer, size-checked on a Bioanalyzer 2100, and measured again with the KAPA Library Quantification kit. Each immunoSEQ 96-well plate was sequenced on its own single-read 150-cycle Illumina NextSeq 550 flow cell. Per the authors' processing: Because only junctional sequences without quality scores were contained in the immunoSEQ output, filtering matching that applied to full-length reads could not be performed. To assign V/J genes and CDR3, sequences were annotated using PyIR, a Python wrapper for IgBLAST v1.9, with IMGT germline references. Reads were removed for weak V/J assignments (E-value above 1e-6), missing CDR3, stop codons, out-of-frame junctions, or ambiguous translated residues. V3J clonotypes were defined as sequences sharing an identical inferred V gene, J gene, and CDR3 amino acid sequence. Percentage overlap between repertoires was computed as shared unique clonotypes divided by the size of the smaller repertoire. Richness of each repertoire was evaluated using RTK rarefaction, the Chao1 estimator, and Recon v2.1 estimates of unobserved clonotypes. Generation probabilities were computed with OLGA for all TCRbeta clonotypes obtained by the gDNA method from four donors. The clones in this table, taken by TCRdb from immuneACCESS, are in-frame only. Not every clone is retained; where verified, under half of the shortfall comes from an unresolved V gene, and the cause of the rest is unknown. That table supplies the V and J calls and clone size; D and trimming were determined from the DNA. Within this sample are over 800,000 clones, with 80% to 95% of them counted one time only. The top ten clonotypes cover about 25% of the sample.

As concerns this clone: No antigen is known for it. Base qualities are not provided; no much larger clone lies one nucleotide away.

Trimming at the junction amounts to 8 bases on V and 3 bases on J, and the germline ends lie 14 bases apart. The CDR3 holds 14 amino acids from the cysteine to the phenylalanine. Only CDR3 DNA remains: 42 bases, in frame from the first base. CDR1 and CDR2 (MNHEY, SVGAGI) derive from the germline V gene. General findings and caveats noted by the study authors: Sharing across a handful of donors was observed for approximately 5% of naive CD4, about 4% of naive CD8, about 2.5% of memory CD4, and about 0.39% of memory CD8 clonotypes. Only blood was sampled, and tissue TCR repertoires likely differ from those in blood. Because the study included only a small number of donors, the genetic and exposure-history diversity represented was limited. Naive subsets generally had larger estimated clonotype richness than memory subsets. Rarefaction of sorted-subset datasets indicated incomplete sequencing despite the large sequencing depth. Based on pairwise subsampling, the degree of clonotype sharing among donors was expected to be affected by sequencing depth. Clonotypes shared by all four sorted-subset donors showed higher generation probabilities than non-shared clonotypes.

CD8 naive samples were obtained by positive selection for CCR7 among CD45RO-negative cells, yielding a CD45RA+CCR7+ population from which TemRA cells were excluded. Healthy HIV-negative adults with no recently reported acute infections or vaccinations were included as donors. Every donor was a Caucasian adult living in Nashville, Tennessee, USA. Blood was obtained by leukapheresis, after which PBMCs were separated by Ficoll-Histopaque density gradient centrifugation and cryopreserved in liquid nitrogen vapor phase. Purity and quantity of every magnetically sorted T cell population were checked by analytical flow cytometry. Genomic DNA was isolated from every sorted fraction and measured by UV absorbance on a Nanodrop 2000c.

The receptor was derived from a man younger than 40 in good health. This chain is built from TRBV6-5 and TRBJ2-1; no D gene is confidently identified. Sequencing used naive CD8+ T cells sorted from blood. The intended sense of this specimen's cell subset or site label: CD45RA+CCR7+. CDR3 protein: CASGNPRLYNEQFF. The nucleotide sequence reads as follows: TGTGCCAGCGGTAACCCCCGGCTCTACAATGAGCAGTTCTTC.